The clone carrying this T cell receptor (beta chain) was seen at least ten times. The CDR3 is 14 amino acids. Trimming took 2 bases from V and 4 from J; bases not matched to a gene: 3. The germline V gene has CDR1 SGHRS and CDR2 YFSETQ. The time point: pre-sensitization, week 0. Treatment meaning: therapeutic diphenylcyclopropenone sensitization with weekly scalp DPC. This record belongs to a study of human T cells and chemical hapten exposure. Individual cDNA molecules (in the library) carried attached unique molecular identifiers. TCRdb used MiXCR to reprocess the RACE reads, holding one entry per CDR3 protein. This sample has around 95,000 distinct CDR3 sequences, with 9.5% to 14% found just once.

This chain connects TRBV5-1 to TRBJ2-1; 7 nucleotides line up with TRBD1. The sequencing used whole blood, collected in connection with sensitization to the hapten diphenylcyclopropenone (DPC). The clonotype comes from a woman aged 60-70 years with alopecia areata. Some clones in this sample may be carry-over from other donors' samples. The DNA of the CDR3 is TGCGCCAGCAGCTTCGGACAGGTTTACAATGAGCAGTTCTTC. Its translation: CASSFGQVYNEQFF.